The present T cell receptor (beta chain) was sequenced within a study of regulatory T cells in long-lasting Graves disease. As regards this clonotype: The target antigen is unknown.

TCR beta libraries were built with iRepertoire HTBI primers and Arm-PCR of CDR3 regions. TCRdb passed the multiplex PCR reads through MiXCR, listing each CDR3 protein once. The sample has approximately 400,000 distinct CDR3 sequences; less than 25% are singletons. The V segment lost 3 bases and the J segment 8 bases; nucleotides outside the gene matches: 10. This CDR3 spans 15 amino acids. Per the germline V gene, CDR1 is SGHTA and CDR2 is FQGNSA. Indicated time point: persistent/refractory GD, antithyroid drugs over 5 years with positive TRAb. Making the TCR library involved RNA that had been extracted from PBMCs. Those enrolled as patients came out of an endocrinology department in Xi'an, China. Whole-study results and caveats: What was studied was peripheral blood only, and not thyroid tissue.

This receptor was obtained from a female donor with Graves disease. The material sequenced was peripheral blood mononuclear cells (PBMCs), taken when the disease was refractory, from a patient treated with antithyroid drugs. The chain combines TRBV7-2 with TRBJ2-1; 7 bases are shared with TRBD2. CDR3: CASSLGGTFWDEQFF. The CDR3 nucleotides are TGTGCCAGCAGCTTGGGGGGGACTTTTTGGGATGAGCAGTTCTTC.